This T cell receptor (beta chain) was obtained from a study of beta chain features in type 1 diabetes. Researchers reported sorting CD4+ naive, central memory, regulatory and stem cell-like memory cells via CD45RO/CCR7/CD25/CD127/CD95/CD27. The CDR3 is 15 amino acids. Trimming shortened V by 1 base and J by 1 base, and 8 bases separated the two germline ends. Germline assignment: CDR1 MGHRA and CDR2 YSYEKL. Expressed TCRB transcripts were sequenced, since all the RNA that had been isolated was reverse transcribed. Profiling relied on immunoSEQ multiplex PCR, and the TCRdb table lists in-frame clones only, not all of them. The sample lists fewer than 300,000 clones, roughly 21% occurring once. Study-wide results and caveats: TCRB CDR3s were moderately but significantly shorter in Type 1 diabetes patients in all four CD4+ subsets. Small HLA sub-analyses could not settle whether HLA shapes TCRB rearrangement.

In this sample, this clone turned up a few times. What it binds is unknown. The sample was naive CD4+ T cells from blood. The source of this sequence is a woman between 40 and 50 years old with type 1 diabetes. V gene TRBV4-1 combines with J gene TRBJ1-5; a possible D gene is TRBD1 (5 bases). CDR3 residues: CASSQAGPSNQPQHF. Here the CDR3 DNA reads TGCGCCAGCAGCCAAGCAGGGCCCAGCAATCAGCCCCAGCATTTT.